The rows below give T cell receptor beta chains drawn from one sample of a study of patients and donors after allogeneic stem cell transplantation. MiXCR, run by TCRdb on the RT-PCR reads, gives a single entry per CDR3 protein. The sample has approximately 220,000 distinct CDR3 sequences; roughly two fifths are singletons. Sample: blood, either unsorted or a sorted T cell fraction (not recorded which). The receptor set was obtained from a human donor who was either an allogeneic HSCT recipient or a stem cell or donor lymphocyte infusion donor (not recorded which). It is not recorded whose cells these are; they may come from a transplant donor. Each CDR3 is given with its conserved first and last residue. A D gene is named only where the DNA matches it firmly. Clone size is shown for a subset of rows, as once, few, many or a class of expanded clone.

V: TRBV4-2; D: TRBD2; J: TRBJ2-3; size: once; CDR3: CASSQEGRGGTDTQYF; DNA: TGTGCCAGCAGCCAAGAGGGGCGGGGGGGCACAGATACGCAGTATTTT
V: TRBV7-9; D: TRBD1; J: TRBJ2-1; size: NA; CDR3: CASSLVYRGPSDEQFF; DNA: TGTGCCAGCAGCTTAGTGTACAGGGGGCCCTCCGATGAGCAGTTCTTC
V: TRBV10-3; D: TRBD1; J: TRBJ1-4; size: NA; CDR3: CAIRRQGEGKLFF; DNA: TGTGCCATCAGGCGACAGGGGGAAGGAAAACTGTTTTTT
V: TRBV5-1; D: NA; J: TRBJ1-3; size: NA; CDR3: CASSLAGQNSGNTIYF; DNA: TGCGCCAGCAGCTTGGCCGGGCAGAACTCTGGAAACACCATATATTTT
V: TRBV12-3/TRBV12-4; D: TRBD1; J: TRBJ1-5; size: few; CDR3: CASSGTENQPQHF; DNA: TGTGCCAGCTCCGGGACAGAGAATCAGCCCCAGCATTTT
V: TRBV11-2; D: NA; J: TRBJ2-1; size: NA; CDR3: CASSLTLAIYNEQFF; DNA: TGTGCCAGCAGCTTAACCCTAGCGATTTACAATGAGCAGTTCTTC
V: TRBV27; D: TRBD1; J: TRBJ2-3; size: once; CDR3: CASSLGTGRTDTQYF; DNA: TGTGCCAGCAGTCTTGGGACAGGGAGGACAGATACGCAGTATTTT
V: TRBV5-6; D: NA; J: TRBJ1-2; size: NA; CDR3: CASSSKSRWDYGYTF; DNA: TGTGCCAGCAGCTCTAAAAGCCGATGGGACTATGGCTACACCTTC
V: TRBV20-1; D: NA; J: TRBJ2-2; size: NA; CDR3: CSASDTGELFF; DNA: TGCAGCGCATCAGACACCGGGGAGCTGTTTTTT
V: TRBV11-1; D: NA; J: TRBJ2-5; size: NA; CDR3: CASSLRGVGTQYF; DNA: TGTGCCAGCAGCTTAAGGGGGGTGGGGACCCAGTACTTC
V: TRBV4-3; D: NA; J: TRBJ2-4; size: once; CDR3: CASSHATKTAKNIQYF; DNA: TGCGCCAGCAGCCATGCGACTAAGACGGCCAAAAACATTCAGTACTTC
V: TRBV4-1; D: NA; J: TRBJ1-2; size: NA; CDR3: CASSQDLNYGYTF; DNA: TGCGCCAGCAGCCAAGACCTTAACTATGGCTACACCTTC
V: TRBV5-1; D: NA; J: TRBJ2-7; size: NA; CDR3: CASSLYSGETYEQYF; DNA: TGCGCCAGCAGCTTGTATTCAGGGGAGACGTACGAGCAGTACTTC
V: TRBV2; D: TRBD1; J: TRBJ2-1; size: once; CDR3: CASRPYSGTGINEQFF; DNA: TGTGCCAGCAGACCATATTCCGGGACAGGGATCAATGAGCAGTTCTTC
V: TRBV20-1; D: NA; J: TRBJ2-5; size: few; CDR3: CSARDSGVETQYF; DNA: TGCAGTGCTAGAGATTCAGGAGTAGAGACCCAGTACTTC
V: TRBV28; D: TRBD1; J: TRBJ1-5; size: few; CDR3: CASTDRGLSNQPQHF; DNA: TGTGCCAGCACAGACAGGGGGCTAAGCAATCAGCCCCAGCATTTT
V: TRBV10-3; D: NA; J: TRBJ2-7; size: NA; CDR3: CAMQSSTYEQYF; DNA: TGTGCCATGCAGAGCAGTACCTACGAGCAGTACTTC
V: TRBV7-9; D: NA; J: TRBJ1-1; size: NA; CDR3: CASSLVRGGGPEAFF; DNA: TGTGCCAGCAGCTTGGTTCGGGGGGGAGGCCCTGAAGCTTTCTTT